This entry features one T cell receptor beta chain sequence. The antigen is undetermined. Per the germline V gene, CDR1 is SNHLY and CDR2 is FYNNEI. CDR3 size: 14 residues. The sample comes from a study of T cells expressing NK-cell markers. Points from the study as a whole: NKG2C+ dominant clonotype frequencies in over 5 donors were roughly 1.0-7.5% of CD8+ T cells.

TCRdb reworked the 5' RACE reads into one entry per CDR3 protein, no DNA. Its table lists roughly 180,000 distinct CDR3 sequences. V and J are TRBV2 and TRBJ1-1. The sequenced material came from blood T cells: a sorted CD56 or NKG2C T cell subset, CD4+ or CD8+ T cells, or bulk PBMC T cells (not recorded which). This clonotype was obtained from a man aged 18 to 69 in good health. The CDR3 is CASSEVMGNTEAFF.